This TCR beta chain was sequenced for a study of cytomegalovirus exposure and HLA in healthy donors. Broader study findings: Follow-up analysis seemed to connect common viral pathogens with several of the most significant clusters identified. Later analysis demonstrated an association between a missense DCLRE1C variant and TCR beta V- and J-gene trimming. Researchers reported that a few CMV-associated chains were confirmed in vitro as CMV antigen-specific. Earlier analysis found most TCR beta V segments productive about 87% or about 30% of the time.

Germline loops: CDR1 SGHRS, CDR2 YFSETQ. The CDR3 has 15 amino acids. V lost 0 bases and J lost 5, with 12 bases in between. Regarding this clone: The antigen is unknown.

It was with 60 Vbeta and 13 Jbeta primers that the PCR ran. Repertoires were generated with immunoSEQ multiplex PCR, while TCRdb's copy carries only in-frame clones and drops some. The sample lists 190,000 or so clones; roughly four fifths were seen once. The sample comprised PBMCs. The chain has TRBV5-1 and TRBJ1-5; D gene ambiguous. The TCR originated in a man between 50 and 59 years old in good health and CMV-seronegative. CDR3 sequence reads: CASSLGEGRYQPQHF. The CDR3 nucleotides are TGCGCCAGCAGCTTGGGTGAGGGCCGATATCAGCCCCAGCATTTT. The full variable domain, with the rest looked up from reference TRBV5-1 and TRBJ1-5, is KAGVTQTPRYLIKTRGQQVTLSCSPISGHRSVSWYQQTPGQGLQFLFEYFSETQRNKGNFPGRFSGRQFSNSRSEMNVSTLELGDSALYLCASSLGEGRYQPQHFGDGTRLSIL.